The clone carrying this T cell receptor beta chain has at least ten counts. Its antigen is currently unknown. The CDR3 contains 14 residues. Trimming took off 4 bases at V and 5 bases at J, with 17 bases between the two ends. Per the germline V gene, CDR1 is DFQATT and CDR2 is SNEGSKA (reference sequence). The record originates from a study of T cells in Graves' hyperthyroidism and ophthalmopathy. Study-wide results and caveats: By a 13 V-J model, ophthalmopathy was set apart from stable hyperthyroidism.

The CDR3 regions of TCR beta were amplified from RNA transcripts. HTBI primers were employed in a first-round RT-PCR of the TCR CDR3. Using its own MiXCR run on the multiplex PCR reads, TCRdb lists one record per CDR3 protein. The profile shows 540,000 or so distinct CDR3 sequences, around 45% of them singletons. The receptor was derived from an adult woman with Graves' disease, either hyperthyroidism or ophthalmopathy (not recorded which). The rearrangement joins TRBV20-1 to TRBJ2-5; D assignment may be TRBD1 or TRBD2 (6 bases each). Sequenced input: peripheral blood or thyroid tissue (not recorded which). The CDR3 region has the DNA TGCAGTGCTAACAGGGTAGGGAGGAAGGAGACCCAGTACTTC. It encodes CSANRVGRKETQYF.